Listed below are T cell receptor beta chains from one sample, sequenced in a study of cytomegalovirus exposure and HLA in healthy donors. TCRdb's copy holds only in-frame clones and misses some; the assay was immunoSEQ multiplex PCR. The sample lists around 200,000 clones, 75% to 90% occurring once. The sample consisted of PBMCs. The source is a man between 40 and 49 years old in good health and CMV-seropositive. Each CDR3 is given with its conserved first and last residue. A D gene is named only where the DNA matches it firmly. The size of a clone is reported for some rows only, either as once, few or many, or as a class for expanded clones.

D	J	size	V	CDR3	DNA
-	TRBJ2-5	-	TRBV4-3	CASSPREQETQYF	TGCGCCAGCAGTCCCAGGGAACAAGAGACCCAGTACTTC
-	TRBJ1-2	-	TRBV19	CASSPGQSRVDGYTF	TGTGCCAGTAGTCCTGGACAGTCTCGGGTCGATGGCTACACCTTC
-	TRBJ2-1	-	TRBV11-3	CASSYLTGVGEQFF	TGTGCCAGCAGCTATCTGACGGGGGTTGGTGAGCAGTTCTTC
TRBD1	TRBJ2-7	few	TRBV11-2	CASSLDQRQGLNF	TGTGCCAGCAGCTTAGATCAGAGACAGGGTTTGAACTTC
-	TRBJ2-5	-	TRBV27	CANVRWETQYF	TGTGCCAACGTACGGTGGGAGACCCAGTACTTC
TRBD1	TRBJ1-6	-	TRBV27	CASRPGGSYNSPLHF	TGTGCCAGCAGACCAGGGGGCTCGTATAATTCACCCCTCCACTTT
TRBD1	TRBJ2-3	-	TRBV30	CAWSVIGSGQGARTDTQYF	TGTGCCTGGAGTGTAATAGGATCGGGACAGGGGGCGAGGACAGATACGCAGTATTTT
-	TRBJ2-4	-	TRBV6-4	CASSDWPGDAQYF	TGTGCCAGCAGTGACTGGCCAGGCGATGCTCAGTACTTC
TRBD2	TRBJ2-2	-	TRBV7-3	CASSLVGGATGELFF	TGTGCCAGCAGCTTAGTCGGGGGGGCCACCGGGGAGCTGTTTTTT
TRBD2	TRBJ2-1	-	TRBV15	CATSRDGGGASEQFF	TGTGCCACCAGCAGAGACGGCGGGGGGGCAAGTGAGCAGTTCTTC
TRBD1	TRBJ1-1	-	TRBV6-5	CASSYSGTGGAFF	TGTGCCAGCAGTTACTCTGGGACAGGGGGAGCTTTCTTT
TRBD1	TRBJ1-2	-	TRBV25-1	CASSESGQRYGYTF	TGTGCCAGCAGTGAATCGGGACAGCGCTATGGCTACACCTTC
TRBD1	TRBJ2-7	-	TRBV5-4	CASTVQGSPSYEQYF	TGTGCCAGCACGGTACAGGGGTCCCCTTCCTACGAGCAGTACTTC
-	TRBJ2-6	-	TRBV5-1	CASSLGDSGANVLTF	TGCGCCAGCAGCTTGGGAGACTCTGGGGCCAACGTCCTGACTTTC
-	TRBJ2-1	-	TRBV11-3	CASSGASSYNEQFF	TGTGCCAGCAGTGGGGCAAGCTCCTACAATGAGCAGTTCTTC
TRBD2	TRBJ2-7	-	TRBV2	CASRPLRGGGHTRSAYEQYF	TGTGCCAGCAGACCGTTAAGGGGCGGGGGGCACACACGGTCCGCCTACGAGCAGTACTTC
TRBD1	TRBJ1-2	once	TRBV19	CASEGQGGRGYGYTF	TGTGCCAGCGAGGGACAGGGCGGGCGCGGCTATGGCTACACCTTC
TRBD2	TRBJ2-2	few	TRBV6-5	CACGGDTGELFF	TGTGCCTGCGGGGGAGACACCGGGGAGCTGTTTTTT
-	TRBJ1-1	-	TRBV4-3	CASSLSIRGSTEAFF	TGCGCCAGCAGCCTCTCTATTCGGGGGTCCACTGAAGCTTTCTTT
TRBD1	TRBJ1-2	-	TRBV9	CASNPRDRAIRNYGYTF	TGTGCCAGCAACCCCCGGGACAGGGCAATACGGAACTATGGCTACACCTTC
-	TRBJ1-2	-	TRBV6-5	CASSPLFGGYGYTF	TGTGCCAGCAGTCCTCTATTCGGGGGCTATGGCTACACCTTC
-	TRBJ1-6	few	TRBV9	CASSVSSYNSPLHF	TGTGCCAGCAGCGTCAGCTCCTATAATTCACCCCTCCACTTT